These 13 T cell receptor beta chains share one sample of origin, sequenced in a study of cytomegalovirus exposure and HLA in healthy donors. A multiplex PCR was run with 60 Vbeta primers and 13 Jbeta primers. The assay was immunoSEQ multiplex PCR, and TCRdb's table has in-frame clones only and misses some. The table shows 150,000 to 200,000 clones, with more than 70% occurring only once. Material for sequencing was PBMCs. All receptors come from a girl aged 5-17 years in good health and CMV-seronegative.

This clone was found a few times. V usage is TRBV6-5 and J usage is TRBJ1-2; no clear D. This CDR3 has 13 amino acids. Germline V gives CDR1 MNHEY, CDR2 SVGAGI. V was cut by 4 bases and J by 3 bases, with 9 bases left in between. This CDR3 is CASSLEVDYGYTF. DNA of the CDR3: TGTGCCAGCAGTTTAGAGGTCGACTATGGCTACACCTTC.

The rearrangement joins TRBV5-6 to TRBJ2-7, with a possible D match to TRBD1 (6 bases). Germline loops: CDR1 SGHDT, CDR2 YYEEEE. Trimming left V 0 bases short and J 5 bases short, with 18 bases between. The CDR3 consists of 16 residues. The CDR3 coding sequence is TGTGCCAGCAGCTTGGCCGGCTTAACAGGGCGCGACGAGCAGTACTTC. Amino acid sequence: CASSLAGLTGRDEQYF.

V usage is TRBV4-2 and J usage is TRBJ2-7, with TRBD2 as a possible D gene (7 bases). The CDR3 covers 17 residues. Per the germline V gene, CDR1 is LGHNA and CDR2 is YNFKEQ. Trimming cost V 1 base and J 2 bases, with 18 bases left between them. The CDR3 DNA reads TGTGCCAGCAGCCAAGGAAGGGGGGAGGGGGTACCCTACGAGCAGTACTTC. Its translation is CASSQGRGEGVPYEQYF.

The chain uses TRBV7-3 and TRBJ2-7; tentative D call: TRBD2 (7 bases). Trimming took 2 bases from V and 0 from J, leaving 14 bases between them. Per germline, CDR1 SGHTA and CDR2 FQGTGA. This CDR3 has 16 amino acids. The CDR3 reads CASSLGGQRGSYEQYF. For the CDR3, the DNA is TGTGCCAGCAGCTTAGGGGGCCAGCGGGGCTCCTACGAGCAGTACTTC.

The V and J genes are TRBV19 and TRBJ1-2, with TRBD1 matching 9 bases. Germline values: CDR1 LNHDA, CDR2 SQIVND (reference sequence). With 6 bases clipped from V and 4 bases from J, the junction kept 9 bases outside the gene matches. The CDR3 contains 15 residues. The CDR3 bases are TGTGCCAGTAGCCCCCGGGACAGGGATTCCTATGGCTACACCTTC. It specifies CASSPRDRDSYGYTF.

This clone was seen only a few times. The chain uses TRBV2 and TRBJ2-7, with 7 positions matching TRBD1. V shed 4 bases, J shed 7 bases, and the junction held 4 bases outside the gene matches. CDR1 is SNHLY and CDR2 is FYNNEI in the germline V gene. The CDR3 totals 12 residues. The CDR3 DNA reads TGTGCCAGCAGTGGACAGGGAAGAGAGCAGTACTTC. Its translation: CASSGQGREQYF.

The rearrangement joins TRBV14 to TRBJ1-1; D remains ambiguous. This CDR3 has 14 residues. V dropped 1 base and J dropped 3 bases, with 9 bases sitting between them. Germline V CDR1 and CDR2: SGHDN, FVKESK. The DNA of the CDR3 is TGTGCCAGCAGCCAAGTCAGGACTTACACTGAAGCTTTCTTT. Amino acid sequence: CASSQVRTYTEAFF. Full variable domain (remainder filled in from reference TRBV14 and TRBJ1-1): EAGVTQFPSHSVIEKGQTVTLRCDPISGHDNLYWYRRVMGKEIKFLLHFVKESKQDESGMPNNRFLAERTGGTYSTLKVQPAELEDSGVYFCASSQVRTYTEAFFGQGTRLTVV.

The table lists this clone with a few counts. The V call is TRBV5-1, the J call TRBJ2-1; 8 bases agree with TRBD2. V lost 6 bases to trimming and J lost 5 bases; unmatched junction nucleotides: 7. Germline CDR1 is SGHRS and CDR2 is YFSETQ. CDR3 length: 14 residues. CDR3 region: CASTQAGDHNEQFF. Here the CDR3 DNA reads TGCGCCAGCACCCAAGCGGGGGACCACAATGAGCAGTTCTTC.

This chain joins TRBV5-1 and TRBJ2-3; 8 nucleotides match TRBD1. Looked up from germline, CDR1 is SGHRS and CDR2 is YFSETQ. The CDR3 length is 15 residues. V was pared by 1 base and J by 2 bases, with 3 bases of the junction left unmatched. CDR3 DNA: TGCGCCAGCAGCTTGACAGGGGGGAACACAGATACGCAGTATTTT. Amino acids: CASSLTGGNTDTQYF.

The chain has TRBV7-9 and TRBJ2-5; tentative D call: TRBD1 (5 bases). Germline-derived CDR1 and CDR2 are SEHNR and FQNEAQ (reference sequence). The ends were cut back, 0 bases at V and 1 base at J, with 9 bases in the middle. This CDR3 has 15 residues. In DNA form, the CDR3 reads TGTGCCAGCAGCTTAGCGCCCGACAGCCAAGAGACCCAGTACTTC. Its translation: CASSLAPDSQETQYF.

V and J are TRBV2 and TRBJ2-7, with D maybe TRBD2 (6 bases). CDR3 length: 13 amino acids. From germline, CDR1 is SNHLY and CDR2 FYNNEI. Trimming took off 5 bases at V and 0 bases at J, with 8 bases between the two ends. CDR3 sequence (DNA): TGTGCCAGCAGTCGGGACTTCTCCTACGAGCAGTACTTC. It codes for CASSRDFSYEQYF.

The rearrangement uses TRBV5-1 and TRBJ2-6; 7 positions agree with TRBD2. CDR1 is SGHRS, CDR2 YFSETQ, per germline. Trimming at V came to 7 bases and at J to 4 bases, leaving 8 bases not matched to a gene. This CDR3 is 15 amino acids long. This CDR3 reads CASGGRGEGANVLTF. In nucleotides, the CDR3 is TGCGCCAGCGGGGGGAGGGGTGAAGGGGCCAACGTCCTGACTTTC.

V gene TRBV27 combines with J gene TRBJ1-6; 7 bases are a match to TRBD1. J gave up 6 bases and V 8 bases, and 13 bases lay outside the gene matches. The CDR3 spans 16 residues. Germline assignment: CDR1 MNHEY and CDR2 SMNVEV (reference sequence). The CDR3 nucleotides are TGTGCCAGCTCAGACAGGGCCGGCCCAGTTAATTCACCCCTCCACTTT. Protein product: CASSDRAGPVNSPLHF.